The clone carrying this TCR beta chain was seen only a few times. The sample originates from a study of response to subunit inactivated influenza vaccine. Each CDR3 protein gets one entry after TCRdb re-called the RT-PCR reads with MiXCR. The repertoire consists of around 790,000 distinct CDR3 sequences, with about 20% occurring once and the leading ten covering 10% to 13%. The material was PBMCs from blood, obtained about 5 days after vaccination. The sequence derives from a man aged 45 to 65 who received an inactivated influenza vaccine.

Written as DNA, the CDR3 is TGCGCCAGCAGCTTGGTCGGCCCAAGATCCTATTATAACTATGGCTACACCTTC. Its translation is CASSLVGPRSYYNYGYTF. This rearrangement joins TRBV5-1 to TRBJ1-2, with D unresolved. In germline, CDR1 is SGHRS, CDR2 YFSETQ. V was clipped by 0 bases and J by 1 base, with 19 bases between them. CDR3 length: 18 residues.